This T cell receptor beta chain was sequenced for a study of shared clonotypes between healthy human individuals. Background on the study: Per-donor plates numbered three CD4 naive, three CD4 memory, two CD8 naive and one CD8 memory. Findings of the study overall: Sampling covered nothing but blood. Tissue TCR repertoires likely differ from those found in blood. The expectation was that sequencing depth would affect clonotype sharing among donors.

Here immunoSEQ multiplex PCR was the method, and the copy in TCRdb shows in-frame clones only, minus some. The data show under 2,500,000 clones, under 97% seen once. The CDR3 is 12 amino acids. CDR1 is GTSNPN, CDR2 SVGIG, per germline (reference sequence). Notes on this clone: The antigen remains undetermined.

This sequence originates from a young man in good health. V gene TRBV30 combines with J gene TRBJ1-3; D gene unclear. The sample consisted of naive CD4+ T cells sorted from blood. The subset was: CD45RA+ positively selected. The CDR3: CGASDSGNTIYF. In nucleotides, the CDR3 is TGTGGAGCCAGCGACTCTGGAAACACCATATATTTT.